Listed below are T cell receptor beta chains from one sample, sequenced in a study of cytomegalovirus exposure and HLA in healthy donors. Repertoires were generated with immunoSEQ multiplex PCR, while TCRdb's copy carries only in-frame clones and drops some. The table includes some 110,000 clones, 80% to 85% detected once. The sample taken for sequencing was PBMCs. Receptors originate from a man aged 25-45 years in good health and CMV-seropositive. The CDR3 runs from the conserved cysteine through the conserved F or W. D genes are given only for firm matches. Only some rows state a clone size, as once, few, many or a class for expanded clones.

>TRBJ1-5|TRBV2|NA|TRBD1
TGTGCCAGCAGGGGACAGTTTAACAATCAGCCCCAGCATTTT
CASRGQFNNQPQHF
>TRBJ2-3|TRBV19|NA|NA
TGTGCCAGTAGTATAAGCGTAACTAGCACAGATACGCAGTATTTT
CASSISVTSTDTQYF
>TRBJ1-2|TRBV9|NA|NA
TGTGCCAGCAGCTCTGTCGCGGGTCTAGGCTACACCTTC
CASSSVAGLGYTF
>TRBJ1-2|TRBV19|once|NA
TGTGCCAGTAGAACGACCGGGACACGGTCCCTAGGTTATGGCTACACCTTC
CASRTTGTRSLGYGYTF
>TRBJ1-1|TRBV5-4|NA|NA
TGTGCCAGCAGCTTGGCCAAGAACACTGAAGCTTTCTTT
CASSLAKNTEAFF
>TRBJ2-2|TRBV11-2|once|TRBD1
TGTGCCAGCAGACTGACAGGGAAGGTCACCGGGGAGCTGTTTTTT
CASRLTGKVTGELFF
>TRBJ1-1|TRBV10-1|NA|TRBD1
TGCGCCAGCAGTGACGCCGGACAGGGTATTGAAGCTTTCTTT
CASSDAGQGIEAFF
>TRBJ1-1|TRBV18|NA|NA
TGTGCCAGCGCATGGATTACAGTGAACACTGAAGCTTTCTTT
CASAWITVNTEAFF
>TRBJ1-5|TRBV18|NA|NA
TGTGCCAGCTCACCAGGGGGGACTCAGCCCCAGCATTTT
CASSPGGTQPQHF
>TRBJ1-2|TRBV11-3|NA|NA
TGTGCCAGCAGCCTGGGGGGGGAGCCGACCTATGGCTACACCTTC
CASSLGGEPTYGYTF
>TRBJ2-5|TRBV11-3|few|TRBD2
TGTGCCAGCAGCAGACTAGCGGGGGGAGTAGAGACCCAGTACTTC
CASSRLAGGVETQYF
>TRBJ1-5|TRBV28|NA|NA
TGTGCCAGCAGTTCAGGGGCCGGCCAGCCCCAGCATTTT
CASSSGAGQPQHF
>TRBJ1-2|TRBV4-1|NA|NA
TGCGCCAGCAGCCAAGAACAGGGAGTCCTTGGCTACACCTTC
CASSQEQGVLGYTF
>TRBJ2-1|TRBV9|few|TRBD1
TGTGCCAGCAGCGTAACAGGGGATATTTATGATGAGCAGTTCTTC
CASSVTGDIYDEQFF
>TRBJ1-5|TRBV19|NA|NA
TGTGCCAGTAGTATAGGCAGGGTCTGGGATCAGCCCCAGCATTTT
CASSIGRVWDQPQHF
>TRBJ2-5|TRBV6-5|NA|NA
TGTGCCAGCAGTTACTCGACACAGACGACCCAGTACTTC
CASSYSTQTTQYF
>TRBJ1-2|TRBV7-8|NA|NA
TGTGCCAGCAGCAGTACCCGAGGGTACTATGGCTACACCTTC
CASSSTRGYYGYTF
>TRBJ1-4|TRBV6-1|NA|NA
TGTGCCAGCAGTGGCCAGGAGGGAGGGTTGTATGAAAAACTGTTTTTT
CASSGQEGGLYEKLFF
>TRBJ1-1|TRBV5-1|NA|NA
TGCGCCAGCAGCTTTGGACAGAGGAACACTGAAGCTTTCTTT
CASSFGQRNTEAFF
>TRBJ2-7|TRBV7-3|once|NA
TGTGCCAGCAGCTTAAGCGGGACAGACTCCTACGAGCAGTACTTC
CASSLSGTDSYEQYF
>TRBJ1-1|TRBV7-2|NA|NA
TGTGCCAGCAGTTGGGGAGAGGGGGTAAAAGAAGCTTTCTTT
CASSWGEGVKEAFF
>TRBJ2-2|TRBV5-1|NA|NA
TGCGCCAGCAGCTGGCAGATGAACACCGGGGAGCTGTTTTTT
CASSWQMNTGELFF
>TRBJ1-1|TRBV2|NA|NA
TGTGCCAGCAGGAGGGACAAGCGGAACACTGAAGCTTTCTTT
CASRRDKRNTEAFF
>TRBJ1-2|TRBV2|NA|TRBD1
TGTGCCAGCAGTCGGGACAGGGAAGTAGATGGCTACACCTTC
CASSRDREVDGYTF
>TRBJ2-2|TRBV5-1|NA|NA
TGCGCCAGCAGCTTGGGCGGCGCGAACACCGGGGAGCTGTTTTTT
CASSLGGANTGELFF
>TRBJ1-5|TRBV19|NA|NA
TGTGCCAGTAGTAAACAGGGTAGTGGTCAGCCCCAGCATTTT
CASSKQGSGQPQHF
>TRBJ2-5|TRBV5-1|NA|NA
TGCGCCAGCAGCGCGCCTTCAGGGGAGATAGGGGAGACCCAGTACTTC
CASSAPSGEIGETQYF
>TRBJ2-3|TRBV29-1|once|TRBD1
TGCAGCGTGGCCGGACAGGGGAGAGATACGCAGTATTTT
CSVAGQGRDTQYF
>TRBJ2-1|TRBV15|NA|TRBD2
TGTGCCACCAGCTCTCGACTAGCGGGCGAGCAGTTCTTC
CATSSRLAGEQFF
>TRBJ2-5|TRBV6-6|NA|TRBD1
TGTGCCAGCAGTCCCCGGGACAGGGGTCAGGAGACCCAGTACTTC
CASSPRDRGQETQYF
>TRBJ1-4|TRBV5-4|NA|TRBD1
TGTGCCAGCAGCGAGACAGGGGGTATTAATGAAAAACTGTTTTTT
CASSETGGINEKLFF
>TRBJ2-7|TRBV5-1|NA|TRBD1
TGCGCCAGCAGCAGGCCTACCCGGGACAGTAGCTCCTACGAGCAGTACTTC
CASSRPTRDSSSYEQYF
>TRBJ2-7|TRBV9|NA|NA
TGTGCCAGCAGCGTAGATCCAGGATCCATCTACGAGCAGTACTTC
CASSVDPGSIYEQYF
>TRBJ1-2|TRBV6-5|NA|TRBD1
TGTGCCAGCAGTGGCATTCTGGACAGGAACTATGGCTACACCTTC
CASSGILDRNYGYTF